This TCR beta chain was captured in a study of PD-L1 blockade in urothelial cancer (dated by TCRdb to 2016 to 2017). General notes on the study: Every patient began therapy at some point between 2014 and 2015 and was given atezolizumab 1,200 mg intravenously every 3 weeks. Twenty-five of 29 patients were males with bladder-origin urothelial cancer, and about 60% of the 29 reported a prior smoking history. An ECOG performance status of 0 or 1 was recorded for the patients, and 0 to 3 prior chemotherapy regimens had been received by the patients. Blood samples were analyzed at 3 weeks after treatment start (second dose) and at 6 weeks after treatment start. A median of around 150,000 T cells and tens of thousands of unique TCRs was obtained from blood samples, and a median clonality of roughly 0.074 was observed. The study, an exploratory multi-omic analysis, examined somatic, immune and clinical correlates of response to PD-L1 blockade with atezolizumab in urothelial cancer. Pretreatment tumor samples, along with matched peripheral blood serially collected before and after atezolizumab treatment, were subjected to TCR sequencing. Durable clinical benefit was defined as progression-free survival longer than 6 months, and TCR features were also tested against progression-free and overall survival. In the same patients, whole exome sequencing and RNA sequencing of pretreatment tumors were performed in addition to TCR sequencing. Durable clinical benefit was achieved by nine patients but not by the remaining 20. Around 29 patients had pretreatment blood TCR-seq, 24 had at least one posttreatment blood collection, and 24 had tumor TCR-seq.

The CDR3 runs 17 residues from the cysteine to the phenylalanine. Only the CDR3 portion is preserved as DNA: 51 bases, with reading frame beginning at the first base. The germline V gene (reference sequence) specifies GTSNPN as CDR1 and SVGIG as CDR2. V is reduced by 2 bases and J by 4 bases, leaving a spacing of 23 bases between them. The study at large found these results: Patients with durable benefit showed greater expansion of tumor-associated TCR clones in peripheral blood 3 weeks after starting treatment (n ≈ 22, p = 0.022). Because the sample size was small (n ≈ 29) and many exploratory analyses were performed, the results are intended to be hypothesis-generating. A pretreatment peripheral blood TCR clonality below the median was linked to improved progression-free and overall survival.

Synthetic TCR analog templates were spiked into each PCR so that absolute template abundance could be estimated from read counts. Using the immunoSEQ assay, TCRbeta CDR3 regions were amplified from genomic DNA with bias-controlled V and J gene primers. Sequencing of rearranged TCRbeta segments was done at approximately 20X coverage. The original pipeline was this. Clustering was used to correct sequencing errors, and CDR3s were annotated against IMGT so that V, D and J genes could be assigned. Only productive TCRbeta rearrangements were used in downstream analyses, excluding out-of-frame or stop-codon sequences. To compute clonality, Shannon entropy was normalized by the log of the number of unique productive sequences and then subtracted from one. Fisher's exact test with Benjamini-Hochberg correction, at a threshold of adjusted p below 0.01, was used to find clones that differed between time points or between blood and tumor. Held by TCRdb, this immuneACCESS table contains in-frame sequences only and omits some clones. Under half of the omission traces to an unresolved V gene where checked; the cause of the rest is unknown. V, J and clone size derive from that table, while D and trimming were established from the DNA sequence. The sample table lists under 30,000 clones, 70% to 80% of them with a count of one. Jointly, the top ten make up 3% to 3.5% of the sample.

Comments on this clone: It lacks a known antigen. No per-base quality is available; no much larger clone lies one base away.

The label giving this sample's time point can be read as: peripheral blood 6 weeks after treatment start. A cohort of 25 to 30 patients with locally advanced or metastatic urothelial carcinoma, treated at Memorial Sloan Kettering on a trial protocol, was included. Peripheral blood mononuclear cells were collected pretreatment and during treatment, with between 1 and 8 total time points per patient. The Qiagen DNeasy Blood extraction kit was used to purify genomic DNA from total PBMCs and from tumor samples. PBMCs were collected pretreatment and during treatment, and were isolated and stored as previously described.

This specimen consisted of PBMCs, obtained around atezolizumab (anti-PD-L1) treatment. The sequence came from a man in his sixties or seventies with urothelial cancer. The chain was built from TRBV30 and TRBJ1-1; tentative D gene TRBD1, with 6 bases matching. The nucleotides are TGTGCCTGGAGTCCGTATCTACAGGGAGGGTCGGGCACTGAAGCTTTCTTT. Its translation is CAWSPYLQGGSGTEAFF.